The 11 T cell receptor beta chains listed next were all sequenced from one sample in a study of T cell clones after liver transplantation. Profiled with immunoSEQ multiplex PCR; TCRdb holds only in-frame clones, not every one. The sample yields tens of thousands of clones, almost 95% seen once. The material sequenced was CD4+ T cells from blood, taken roughly 26 months after liver transplant. Receptors were obtained from a human patient who received a liver transplant. Some T cells may be transferred from the graft donor.

V gene TRBV6-4 combines with J gene TRBJ2-2, with 10 bases identical to TRBD1. V was pared by 6 bases and J by 6 bases, with 7 bases of the junction left unmatched. Germline V gene data show CDR1 as MRHNA and CDR2 as SNTAGT. CDR3 length: 15 residues. The DNA for the CDR3 is TGTGCCAGCAGCACCGGGACAGGGGACGCCGGGGAGCTGTTTTTT. It specifies CASSTGTGDAGELFF.

The chain is built from TRBV7-3 and TRBJ1-1; D gene ambiguous. CDR3 size: 13 residues. Germline V gene sequence: CDR1 SGHTA, CDR2 FQGTGA. The V end was cut by 11 bases, the J end by 1 base, with 14 bases between. The CDR3 region has the DNA TGTGCCTCCGGGTGGCGGGAGAACACTGAAGCTTTCTTT. The encoded protein is CASGWRENTEAFF.

With regard to this clone: The same CDR3 can be traced to other DNA sequences in this sample. V is TRBV7-2 and J is TRBJ1-5; unclear D gene. This CDR3 has 12 residues. V lost 2 bases, J lost 1 base, and 0 bases lay in between. Germline loops: CDR1 SGHTA, CDR2 FQGNSA. CDR3 sequence: CASSLSNQPQHF. In DNA form, the CDR3 reads TGTGCCAGCAGCTTAAGCAATCAGCCCCAGCATTTT. Combining the CDR3 with reference TRBV7-2 and TRBJ1-5 gives the whole variable domain GAGVSQSPSNKVTEKGKDVELRCDPISGHTALYWYRQSLGQGLEFLIYFQGNSAPDKSGLPSDRFSAERTGGSVSTLTIQRTQQEDSAVYLCASSLSNQPQHFGDGTRLSIL.

V and J are TRBV18 and TRBJ1-1; D gene unclear. CDR1 is KGHSH, CDR2 LQKENI, per germline. The CDR3 has 15 residues. V was cut by 0 bases and J by 2 bases, with 10 bases left in between. CDR3 in amino acids: CASSPPVTINTEAFF. The DNA of the CDR3 is TGTGCCAGCTCACCACCGGTGACAATAAACACTGAAGCTTTCTTT.

This clone has just a few counts. DNA of the CDR3: TGTGCCAGCAGCCAAGCGCAGCGGAGCGACGAGCAGTACTTC. This codes for CASSQAQRSDEQYF. The gene calls are TRBV4-2 and TRBJ2-7; D perhaps matches TRBD2 (5 bases). In germline, CDR1 is LGHNA, CDR2 YNFKEQ. Trimming left V 1 base short and J 5 bases short, with 12 bases between. This CDR3 comprises 14 residues.

The chain employs TRBV5-1 and TRBJ2-5; 9 bases are shared with TRBD2. There are 17 residues in the CDR3. Germline trimming cut 0 bases from V and 5 bases from J; bases unmatched to any gene: 11. CDR1 and CDR2 (germline): SGHRS, YFSETQ. The CDR3 DNA follows: TGCGCCAGCAGCTTGGGCCCCCAAGCGGGAGGTGGGGAGACCCAGTACTTC. Its protein is CASSLGPQAGGGETQYF.

The chain has TRBV27 and TRBJ1-2; D may be TRBD1 (5 bases). The CDR3 spans 19 residues. V was clipped by 4 bases and J by 2 bases, with 26 bases between them. The germline gives CDR1 MNHEY, CDR2 SMNVEV (reference sequence). CDR3 region: CASSSTRKGLILSNYGYTF. In nucleotides, the CDR3 is TGTGCCAGCAGTTCCACCCGGAAGGGGCTTATACTTTCAAACTATGGCTACACCTTC.

CDR3 region: CASSYPRLAGGRPFRNGELFF. CDR3 DNA sequence: TGTGCCAGCAGTTACCCAAGACTAGCGGGAGGTCGCCCATTTAGGAACGGGGAGCTGTTTTTT. V is TRBV6-8 and J is TRBJ2-2; TRBD2 aligns across 13 bases. This CDR3 region has 21 residues. V lost 2 bases to trimming and J lost 7 bases; unmatched junction nucleotides: 19. Germline lookup yields CDR1 MNHGY and CDR2 SAAAGT.

V and J are TRBV27 and TRBJ1-2; maybe TRBD1 (5 bases). The germline gives CDR1 MNHEY, CDR2 SMNVEV (reference sequence). The CDR3 is made up of 12 amino acids. Deletions cut 6 bases from V and 2 bases from J, with 7 bases between. The CDR3 nucleotides are TGTGCCAGCAGGGGGCGAAACTATGGCTACACCTTC. Its protein product is CASRGRNYGYTF.

This chain joins TRBV5-6 and TRBJ1-2; unclear D gene. The CDR3 is 19 residues long. The ends were cut back, 1 base at V and 3 bases at J, with 25 bases in the middle. In germline, CDR1 is SGHDT, CDR2 YYEEEE. The CDR3 reads CASSLRSASRGGPHYGYTF. The CDR3 bases are TGTGCCAGCAGCTTGCGGTCTGCGAGTCGAGGTGGGCCCCACTATGGCTACACCTTC.

This chain joins TRBV5-1 and TRBJ1-1, with D possibly matching TRBD1 (5 bases). Between the trimmed V and J ends, which lost 7 bases and 1 base, there was a span of 23 bases. Looked up from germline, CDR1 is SGHRS and CDR2 is YFSETQ. The CDR3 totals 17 residues. The CDR3 sequence: CASRGGPGRGENTEAFF. CDR3 bases: TGCGCCAGCCGGGGGGGACCCGGGAGGGGAGAGAACACTGAAGCTTTCTTT.